The entry below describes one T cell receptor beta chain. TCR beta rearrangements were amplified from peripheral blood genomic DNA. The data belong to a study of T cell repertoires in aging, cancer and after chemotherapy. Rearranged V-D-J TRB sequences were amplified with a mixed TRB-A/B primer pool. Via MiXCR, TCRdb re-called the multiplex PCR reads, giving one row per CDR3 protein. The data hold 5,500 to 7,000 distinct CDR3 sequences, with around 50% observed a single time. Germline CDR1 and CDR2: SGHNT and YYREEE (reference sequence). The V and J ends lost 3 bases and 8 bases respectively, with 18 bases between them. There are 15 residues in the CDR3.

The TCR originated in a human donor with a solid tumor. Sequencing was carried out using blood. The chain combines TRBV5-4 with TRBJ2-1; the D gene could be TRBD1 or TRBD2 (5 bases each). The CDR3 region has the DNA TGTGCCAGCAGCTACTCCGGGACCCGGGCCGATGAGCAGTTCTTC. This sequence encodes CASSYSGTRADEQFF. The complete variable domain, with remaining parts taken from reference TRBV5-4 and TRBJ2-1, reads ETGVTQSPTHLIKTRGQQVTLRCSSQSGHNTVSWYQQALGQGPQFIFQYYREEENGRGNFPPRFSGLQFPNYSSELNVNALELDDSALYLCASSYSGTRADEQFFGPGTRLTVL.